The 22 T cell receptor beta chains below come from one sample, sequenced in a study of T cell responses to AZD1222 COVID-19 vaccine. Produced via immunoSEQ multiplex PCR; TCRdb's table is partial and in-frame only. Of 120,000 to 150,000 clones in the sample, roughly 88% were seen once. This specimen consisted of peripheral blood, obtained 28 days after the second AZD1222 dose. Receptors were obtained from an adult who received the AZD1222 COVID-19 vaccine.

The chain combines TRBV19 with TRBJ2-1, with 9 bases lining up with TRBD2. The CDR3 length is 13 residues. Losses at the gene ends were 9 bases for V and 6 bases for J; bases not matched to a gene: 6. Germline V lookup: CDR1 LNHDA, CDR2 SQIVND (reference sequence). This CDR3 reads CASRTSELNEQFF. CDR3 bases: TGTGCCAGCCGGACTAGCGAACTCAATGAGCAGTTCTTC. Complete variable domain (other parts from reference TRBV19 and TRBJ2-1): DGGITQSPKYLFRKEGQNVTLSCEQNLNHDAMYWYRQDPGQGLRLIYYSQIVNDFQKGDIAEGYSVSREKKESFPLTVTSAQKNPTAFYLCASRTSELNEQFFGPGTRLTVL.

The V and J genes are TRBV5-6 and TRBJ1-1; D gene ambiguous. CDR1 is SGHDT, CDR2 YYEEEE, per germline. The CDR3 runs to 13 residues. Trimming cost V 0 bases and J 1 base, with 4 bases left between them. CDR3 protein: CASSLAENTEAFF. In nucleotides, the CDR3 is TGTGCCAGCAGCTTGGCAGAGAACACTGAAGCTTTCTTT.

The chain carries TRBV6-5 and TRBJ1-3; D is perhaps TRBD1 (6 bases). The CDR3 runs 15 residues. Between the trimmed V and J ends, which lost 2 bases and 0 bases, there was a span of 8 bases. From germline, CDR1 is MNHEY and CDR2 SVGAGI. CDR3 in amino acids: CASSYLGGSGNTIYF. CDR3 sequence (DNA): TGTGCCAGCAGTTACCTAGGGGGCTCTGGAAACACCATATATTTT.

V gene TRBV3-1 (or the pseudogene TRBV3-2) combines with J gene TRBJ1-1; tentatively, D is TRBD1 (5 bases). Germline V gene data show CDR1 as LGHDT and CDR2 as YNNKEL (reference sequence). V was trimmed by 1 base and J by 4 bases, leaving 7 bases between them. The CDR3 loop spans 13 amino acids. CDR3 in DNA: TGTGCCAGCAGCCAAGGGGGGGGCACTGAAGCTTTCTTT. Protein product: CASSQGGGTEAFF.

The sample holds a few counts of this clone. The rearrangement uses TRBV19 and TRBJ2-7, with 8 bases matching TRBD1. This CDR3 has 13 amino acids. V dropped 5 bases and J dropped 3; count of bases not matched to a gene: 3. CDR1 is LNHDA and CDR2 is SQIVND in the germline V gene (reference sequence). Here the CDR3 reads CASSFGQGYEQYF. In DNA, the CDR3 is TGTGCCAGTAGTTTCGGACAGGGCTACGAGCAGTACTTC.

This chain connects TRBV7-9 to TRBJ1-2; 9 bases line up with TRBD1. The CDR3 length is 14 residues. The germline gives CDR1 SEHNR, CDR2 FQNEAQ (reference sequence). Unmatched junction bases numbered 3, after V lost 5 bases and J lost 2 bases. This chain's CDR3 is CASSPGQGNYGYTF. CDR3 nucleotide sequence: TGTGCCAGCAGCCCCGGACAGGGGAACTATGGCTACACCTTC.

The J gene is TRBJ1-1, the V gene TRBV29-1; D is perhaps TRBD1 (5 bases). Deletions cut 4 bases from V and 3 bases from J, with 9 bases between. This CDR3 contains 12 residues. Germline CDR1 is SQVTM and CDR2 is ANQGSEA. The CDR3 nucleotides read TGCAGCGTTGGGGGGAGACACACTGAAGCTTTCTTT. It translates to CSVGGRHTEAFF. The variable domain in full, with the rest retrieved from reference TRBV29-1 and TRBJ1-1, is SAVISQKPSRDICQRGTSLTIQCQVDSQVTMMFWYRQQPGQSLTLIATANQGSEATYESGFVIDKFPISRPNLTFSTLTVSNMSPEDSSIYLCSVGGRHTEAFFGQGTRLTVV.

The chain has TRBV18 and TRBJ2-6; a possible D gene is TRBD1 (5 bases). Trimming took 3 bases from V and 0 from J, leaving 15 bases between them. This CDR3 contains 18 residues. CDR1 and CDR2 from the germline V gene are KGHSH and LQKENI. The CDR3 sequence is CASSPSTGPRSGANVLTF. CDR3 nucleotides: TGTGCCAGCTCACCTAGCACAGGTCCCCGCTCTGGGGCCAACGTCCTGACTTTC.

The genes are TRBV27 and TRBJ1-5; 11 bases align to TRBD1. The CDR3 contains 17 residues. Germline values: CDR1 MNHEY, CDR2 SMNVEV (reference sequence). Germline trimming cut 3 bases from V and 7 bases from J; bases unmatched to any gene: 11. CDR3 sequence (DNA): TGTGCCAGCAGTTTTATAGTTCCGGGACAGGGGGACCAGCCCCAGCATTTT. Protein sequence: CASSFIVPGQGDQPQHF.

V is TRBV7-6 and J is TRBJ2-5, with TRBD2 identical over 16 bases. V shed 4 bases, J shed 1 base, and the junction held 18 bases outside the gene matches. CDR1 and CDR2 (germline): SGHVS, FNYEAQ. CDR3 length equals 22 residues. The CDR3 protein is CASSSDNPVPGLAGGPQETQYF. For the CDR3, the DNA is TGTGCCAGCAGCTCCGATAACCCTGTCCCGGGACTAGCGGGGGGGCCCCAAGAGACCCAGTACTTC. Filled out from reference TRBV7-6 and TRBJ2-5, the complete variable domain reads GAGVSQSPRYKVTKRGQDVALRCDPISGHVSLYWYRQALGQGPEFLTYFNYEAQQDKSGLPNDRFSAERPEGSISTLTIQRTEQRDSAMYRCASSSDNPVPGLAGGPQETQYFGPGTRLLVL.

The chain couples TRBV18 to TRBJ2-5, with D tentatively TRBD1 (6 bases). Germline CDR1 is KGHSH and CDR2 is LQKENI. The length of the CDR3 is 16 residues. The V end was cut by 4 bases, the J end by 0 bases, with 15 bases between. The CDR3 DNA reads TGTGCCAGCTCACGGACCCGACAGGCTAACCAAGAGACCCAGTACTTC. Translation: CASSRTRQANQETQYF.

The gene calls are TRBV9 and TRBJ1-3, with 8 bases that match TRBD1. Germline CDR1 is SGDLS and CDR2 is YYNGEE. V was clipped by 4 bases and J by 4 bases; unmatched bases: 7. This CDR3 region has 15 residues. The CDR3 protein is CASSLQGGLGNTIYF. DNA of the CDR3: TGTGCCAGCAGCCTACAGGGGGGCCTCGGAAACACCATATATTTT.

The chain uses TRBV12-5 and TRBJ2-3; D is undetermined. Germline-derived CDR1 and CDR2 are LGHNT and FRNRAP. The CDR3 runs 13 residues. Trimming removed 6 bases at V and 1 base at J, with 8 bases between. CDR3 residues: CASGESGTDTQYF. The CDR3 coding sequence is TGTGCTAGTGGGGAGAGCGGCACAGATACGCAGTATTTT.

V usage is TRBV5-8 and J usage is TRBJ2-1; the D gene is possibly TRBD2 (5 bases). Trimming cost V 4 bases and J 0 bases, with 11 bases left between them. This CDR3 comprises 15 residues. CDR1 is SGHTS, CDR2 YDEGEE, per germline. CDR3: CASSPGVASYNEQFF. The DNA for the CDR3 is TGTGCCAGCAGCCCCGGGGTAGCCTCCTACAATGAGCAGTTCTTC.

The chain links TRBV10-2 to TRBJ1-1; weak D call: TRBD1 (5 bases). Germline CDR1 reads WSHSY; CDR2 reads SAAADI. V shed 0 bases and J shed 5 bases, with 13 bases lying between them. The CDR3 has 15 residues. CDR3 nucleotides: TGCGCCAGCAGTGAGTCACCGGGGGGAGGGACTGAAGCTTTCTTT. Translation gives CASSESPGGGTEAFF.

The chain recombines TRBV2 with TRBJ2-1, with 10 bases fitting TRBD2. The J segment lost 8 bases and the V segment lost 5 bases, leaving 9 bases of the junction unmatched. The CDR3 has 15 residues. The germline V gene has CDR1 SNHLY and CDR2 FYNNEI. The CDR3 DNA sequence: TGTGCCAGCAGTAACCCGTCTAGCGGGAGTTATGAGCAGTTCTTC. Its translation: CASSNPSSGSYEQFF.

This chain joins TRBV21-1 and TRBJ1-2. TRBV21-1 is a pseudogene locus. The CDR3 totals 17 residues. CDR3 sequence reads: CASSSEGRTSTNYGYTF. CDR3 nucleotide sequence: TGTGCCAGCAGCTCCGAGGGAAGGACGTCAACTAACTATGGCTACACCTTC.

In this sample, this clone turned up a few times. This chain links TRBV29-1 with TRBJ1-1; 10 nucleotides match TRBD1. This CDR3 has 15 amino acids. V shed 6 bases and J 0 bases; nucleotides not matched to a gene: 7. Looked up from germline, CDR1 is SQVTM and CDR2 is ANQGSEA. CDR3 nucleotides: TGCAGCGTGGCACCGGGACAGGGGATGAACACTGAAGCTTTCTTT. Amino acids: CSVAPGQGMNTEAFF.

This clone was detected once. This chain uses TRBV5-1 with TRBJ2-6; D is possibly TRBD2 (5 bases). The V gene's germline CDR1 is SGHRS and CDR2 YFSETQ. Trimming took off 4 bases at V and 2 bases at J, with 25 bases between the two ends. This CDR3 comprises 20 residues. CDR3 DNA sequence: TGCGCCAGCAGCCTCCTTGGGAGCCATTCCTTAGTCCCTGGGGCCAACGTCCTGACTTTC. Translation gives CASSLLGSHSLVPGANVLTF. Using reference TRBV5-1 and TRBJ2-6 for the parts outside the CDR3, the full variable domain is KAGVTQTPRYLIKTRGQQVTLSCSPISGHRSVSWYQQTPGQGLQFLFEYFSETQRNKGNFPGRFSGRQFSNSRSEMNVSTLELGDSALYLCASSLLGSHSLVPGANVLTFGAGSRLTVL.

V usage is TRBV10-1 and J usage is TRBJ1-1; weak D call: TRBD1 (5 bases). Germline CDR1 WNHNN, CDR2 SYGVQD (reference sequence). The V and J ends lost 2 bases and 1 base respectively, with 11 bases between them. This CDR3 contains 15 residues. The CDR3 loop reads CASSERPGTNTEAFF. The CDR3 coding sequence is TGCGCCAGCAGTGAGAGGCCGGGGACGAACACTGAAGCTTTCTTT.

V is TRBV11-2 and J is TRBJ2-5, with 10 bases identical to TRBD2. V lost 7 bases to trimming and J lost 4 bases; unmatched junction nucleotides: 9. The CDR3 runs 15 residues. Germline V gives CDR1 SGHAT, CDR2 FQNNGV. CDR3 in DNA: TGTGCCAGCAAATTAAGCGGGGGGGCTGTAGAGACCCAGTACTTC. It specifies CASKLSGGAVETQYF.

V is TRBV12-3 or TRBV12-4 and J is TRBJ1-6; the D is unclear. V was cut by 5 bases and J by 7 bases, with 6 bases left in between. This CDR3 is built from 12 residues. The CDR3 nucleotides read TGTGCCAGCAGTCCTACAAATTCACCCCTCCACTTT. Translated, it gives CASSPTNSPLHF.